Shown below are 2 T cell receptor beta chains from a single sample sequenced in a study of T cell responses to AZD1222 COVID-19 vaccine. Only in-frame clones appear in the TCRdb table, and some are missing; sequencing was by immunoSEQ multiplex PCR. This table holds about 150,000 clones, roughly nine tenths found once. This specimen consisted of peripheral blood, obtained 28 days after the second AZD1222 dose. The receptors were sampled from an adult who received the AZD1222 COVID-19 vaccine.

The DNA of the CDR3 is TGTGCCAGCAGTTATGGAATCGGGAATTCACCCCTCCACTTT. It yields the protein CASSYGIGNSPLHF. The V gene is TRBV6-5, the J gene TRBJ1-6; D gene unclear. This CDR3 contains 14 residues. CDR1 is MNHEY and CDR2 is SVGAGI in the germline V gene. With 3 bases removed from V and 7 bases from J, the gap between germline ends came to 10 bases.

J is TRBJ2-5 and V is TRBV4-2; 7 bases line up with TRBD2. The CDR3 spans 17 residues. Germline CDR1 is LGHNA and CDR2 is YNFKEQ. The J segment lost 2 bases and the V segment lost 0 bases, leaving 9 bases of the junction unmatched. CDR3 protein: CASSQDPPPAGQETQYF. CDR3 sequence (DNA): TGTGCCAGCAGCCAAGATCCCCCCCCAGCGGGGCAAGAGACCCAGTACTTC.